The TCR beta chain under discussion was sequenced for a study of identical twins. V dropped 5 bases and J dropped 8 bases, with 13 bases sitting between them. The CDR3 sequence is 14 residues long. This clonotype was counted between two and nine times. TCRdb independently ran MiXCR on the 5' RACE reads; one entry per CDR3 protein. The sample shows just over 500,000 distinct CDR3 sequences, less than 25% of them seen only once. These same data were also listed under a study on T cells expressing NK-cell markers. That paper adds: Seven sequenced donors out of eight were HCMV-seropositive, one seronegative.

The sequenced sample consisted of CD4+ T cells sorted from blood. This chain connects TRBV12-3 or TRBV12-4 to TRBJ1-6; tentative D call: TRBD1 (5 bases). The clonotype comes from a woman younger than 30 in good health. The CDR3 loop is CASSQQAPYSPLHF. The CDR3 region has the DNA TGTGCCAGCAGTCAACAGGCTCCTTATTCACCCCTCCACTTT.